This T cell receptor beta chain was captured by sequencing in a study of graft-versus-host responses after intestinal transplantation. Measured with immunoSEQ multiplex PCR; TCRdb has only the in-frame clones, and not every one. Among tens of thousands of clones listed, roughly 43% were seen once. This clone has a handful of counts. Co-plated with around 200,000 CFSE-labeled responder cells were around 200,000 irradiated, violet-dye-labeled stimulator cells. Germline values: CDR1 SGHNT, CDR2 YENEEA. Trimming stripped 0 bases from V and 3 bases from J, with 8 bases between. This CDR3 is 14 amino acids long.

The TCR was taken from a human patient who received an intestinal transplant. The sequenced sample was alloreactive CD8+ T cells from a mixed lymphocyte reaction culture, obtained before intestinal transplant. Subset in this sample: CFSE-low proliferating T cells sorted from approximately 6-day pre-transplant mixed lymphocyte reaction (GvH or HvG direction). The V and J genes are TRBV11-3 and TRBJ1-1; unclear D gene. DNA for the CDR3: TGTGCCAGCAGCTTAGAGGGGAGGTACACTGAAGCTTTCTTT. This encodes CASSLEGRYTEAFF.